The clone carrying this T cell receptor (beta chain) has a handful of counts. The V end lost 0 bases, the J end lost 11 bases, and 14 bases lay between the germline ends. The CDR3 is 14 residues long. The germline V gene has CDR1 LGHDT and CDR2 YNNKEL (reference sequence). The authors' processing: Nucleated cell number was recorded as an estimate derived from reference gene primer amplification. Libraries were prepared by immunoSEQ multiplex PCR; TCRdb keeps only in-frame clonotypes and omits some of them. The D gene and trimming were derived from the DNA, and the V and J assignments and clone size from that table. The data show roughly 50,000 clones, around nine tenths seen once. This sample is part of a study of blood T cell repertoires in COVID-19. Study-level background: Specimens from acute and convalescent COVID-19 originated in the United States, Italy and Spain.

The V gene is TRBV3-1 (or the pseudogene TRBV3-2), the J gene TRBJ1-3; perhaps TRBD1 as D (5 bases). This clonotype was sampled from a woman aged 55-70 years with active COVID-19. Material for sequencing was peripheral blood. CDR3: CASSQESGVRAIYF. CDR3 nucleotides: TGTGCCAGCAGCCAAGAATCGGGGGTGCGCGCCATATATTTT.